This TCR beta chain was observed in a study of shared clonotypes between healthy human individuals. General study points: Only blood samples were collected, and tissue repertoires likely differ.

CDR1 is MDHEN and CDR2 is SYDVKM in the germline V gene. The CDR3 has 16 residues. The ends lost 5 bases at V and 1 base at J; junction bases unmatched: 8. With respect to this clone: Its antigen is as yet unknown.

The data were produced by immunoSEQ multiplex PCR, yet TCRdb's version contains in-frame clones alone and is incomplete. The repertoire has 2 million to 3 million clones, 80% to 95% of them found once; the top ten carry roughly 0.39%. The receptor was derived from a young man in good health. Some clones in this sample may be carry-over from other donors' samples. This chain uses TRBV28 with TRBJ1-2; 9 bases are shared with TRBD1. The sequenced material came from naive CD4+ T cells from PBMCs. Subset given: CD45RA+ positively selected. The chain's CDR3 is CASSGIQGAINYGYTF. Written as DNA, the CDR3 is TGTGCCAGCAGTGGTATACAGGGGGCTATTAACTATGGCTACACCTTC.